The 13 T cell receptor beta chains below were found in one sample sequenced in a study of blood T cell repertoires in COVID-19. Only in-frame clones appear in the TCRdb table, and some are missing; sequencing was by immunoSEQ multiplex PCR. The top ten clones hold roughly 1.2% of a sample with approximately 260,000 clones, about 87% of them seen once. The sequencing sample was made of PBMCs or T cells enriched from blood (not recorded which). The receptors originated from a woman aged 40 to 55 with acute COVID-19.

The chain is built from TRBV12-5 and TRBJ1-4, with a possible D match to TRBD1 (6 bases). Germline V gene data show CDR1 as LGHNT and CDR2 as FRNRAP. The CDR3 has 16 residues. V was clipped by 0 bases and J by 6 bases, with 14 bases between them. The CDR3 is CASGLVRGGRDEKLFF. The DNA for the CDR3 is TGTGCTAGTGGTTTGGTACGGGGGGGGCGGGATGAAAAACTGTTTTTT.

This clone was recorded once. The chain employs TRBV13 and TRBJ1-1; possible D gene TRBD1, 6 bases. V lost 4 bases to trimming and J lost 1 base, with 10 bases between them. The germline CDR1 and CDR2 sequences are PRHDT and FYEKMQ (reference sequence). The CDR3 has 14 amino acids. The CDR3 sequence: CASSSPGQNTEAFF. Here the CDR3 DNA reads TGTGCCAGCAGCTCACCGGGACAGAACACTGAAGCTTTCTTT.

The V call is TRBV7-8, the J call TRBJ1-3; perhaps TRBD1 as D (5 bases). The CDR3 is made up of 15 amino acids. Trimming stripped 4 bases from V and 0 bases from J, with 10 bases between. Germline CDR1 and CDR2: SGHVS and FQNEAQ. CDR3 protein: CASSYQGLSGNTIYF. The CDR3 bases are TGTGCCAGCAGCTACCAGGGACTCTCTGGAAACACCATATATTTT.

The gene calls are TRBV5-1 and TRBJ1-3, with D maybe TRBD1 (5 bases). CDR3 length: 14 residues. V lost 3 bases to trimming and J lost 2 bases, with 9 bases between them. Germline V gives CDR1 SGHRS, CDR2 YFSETQ. CDR3 in amino acids: CASSWQGAGNTIYF. The CDR3 region has the DNA TGCGCCAGCAGCTGGCAAGGGGCTGGAAACACCATATATTTT.

The rearrangement uses TRBV28 and TRBJ2-7; TRBD1 matches at 11 bases. The CDR3 totals 14 residues. CDR1 MDHEN and CDR2 SYDVKM come from the germline V gene. J lost 6 bases, V lost 6 bases, and 7 bases had no gene match. The CDR3 sequence: CASRTGQGGSEQYF. CDR3 coding DNA: TGTGCCAGCAGGACGGGACAGGGGGGTAGCGAGCAGTACTTC.

The chain employs TRBV5-1 and TRBJ2-3; 9 bases fit TRBD2. This CDR3 comprises 14 residues. The germline gives CDR1 SGHRS, CDR2 YFSETQ. The V gene end was trimmed by 5 bases and the J gene end by 4 bases; junction bases not matched to a gene: 5. The CDR3 sequence: CASSMAGGPDTQYF. DNA for the CDR3: TGCGCCAGCAGTATGGCGGGAGGGCCAGATACGCAGTATTTT.

This clone is a singleton in its sample. The V call is TRBV6-5, the J call TRBJ2-7; D perhaps matches TRBD1 (6 bases). Trimming removed 8 bases at V and 1 base at J, with 18 bases between. The CDR3 loop spans 15 amino acids. Germline V gene lookup returns CDR1 MNHEY and CDR2 SVGAGI. CDR3 region: CASGSIIGGSYEQYF. The CDR3 nucleotides read TGTGCCAGCGGGTCGATAATAGGGGGATCCTACGAGCAGTACTTC.

The chain combines TRBV5-6 with TRBJ2-1, with unresolved D. The CDR3 is 13 residues long. The germline CDR1 and CDR2 sequences are SGHDT and YYEEEE. V was clipped by 2 bases and J by 4 bases, with 7 bases between them. The CDR3, as DNA: TGTGCCAGCAGCTTCAACTGGTACAATGAGCAGTTCTTC. It is translated as CASSFNWYNEQFF.

V usage is TRBV5-8 and J usage is TRBJ2-7; D remains unclear. This CDR3 is 13 amino acids long. Trimming stripped 4 bases from V and 2 bases from J, with 10 bases between. The germline gives CDR1 SGHTS, CDR2 YDEGEE. The CDR3 nucleotides read TGTGCCAGCAGCGCCGGTCTCACCTACGAGCAGTACTTC. Its protein is CASSAGLTYEQYF.

J is TRBJ2-3 and V is TRBV2, with D perhaps matching TRBD1 (5 bases). The V gene lost 6 bases and the J gene lost 2 bases, with 12 bases spanning the gap. From germline, CDR1 is SNHLY and CDR2 FYNNEI. The CDR3 spans 14 residues. Written as DNA, the CDR3 is TGTGCCAGCAGGCACCAGGGCGACACAGATACGCAGTATTTT. Its protein is CASRHQGDTDTQYF. Based on the CDR3 plus reference TRBV2 and TRBJ2-3, the full variable domain is EPEVTQTPSHQVTQMGQEVILRCVPISNHLYFYWYRQILGQKVEFLVSFYNNEISEKSEIFDDQFSVERPDGSNFTLKIRSTKLEDSAMYFCASRHQGDTDTQYFGPGTRLTVL.

V and J are TRBV5-5 and TRBJ1-1; 8 nucleotides agree with TRBD1. J lost 11 bases, V lost 3 bases, and 12 bases had no gene match. In germline, CDR1 is SGHKS, CDR2 YYEKEE (reference sequence). This CDR3 region has 14 residues. The CDR3 DNA reads TGTGCCAGCAGCTCCGGGGCCCAGGGGGCTTGGGCTTTCTTT. Its translation is CASSSGAQGAWAFF. The full variable domain, rest sourced from reference TRBV5-5 and TRBJ1-1, is DAGVTQSPTHLIKTRGQQVTLRCSPISGHKSVSWYQQVLGQGPQFIFQYYEKEERGRGNFPDRFSARQFPNYSSELNVNALLLGDSALYLCASSSGAQGAWAFFGQGTRLTVV.

The chain carries TRBV28 and TRBJ1-3, with TRBD1 matching over 10 bases. With 0 bases clipped from V and 9 bases from J, the junction kept 5 bases outside the gene matches. There are 15 residues in the CDR3. Germline V CDR1 and CDR2: MDHEN, SYDVKM. This CDR3 reads CASSLWTGGSGTIYF. CDR3 nucleotides: TGTGCCAGCAGTTTATGGACAGGGGGCTCGGGCACCATATATTTT. Looking up the rest from reference TRBV28 and TRBJ1-3 gives the full variable domain: DVKVTQSSRYLVKRTGEKVFLECVQDMDHENMFWYRQDPGLGLRLIYFSYDVKMKEKGDIPEGYSVSREKKERFSLILESASTNQTSMYLCASSLWTGGSGTIYFGEGSWLTVV.

This chain links TRBV5-6 with TRBJ2-7; 8 bases line up with TRBD1. Germline V gives CDR1 SGHDT, CDR2 YYEEEE. The CDR3 consists of 17 residues. V shed 4 bases and J 7 bases; nucleotides not matched to a gene: 19. CDR3 protein: CASSHGTGGKSPAEQYV. The DNA for the CDR3 is TGTGCCAGCAGCCACGGGACAGGTGGTAAGTCCCCAGCAGAGCAGTACGTC.